These 11 T cell receptor beta chains were all obtained from the same sample, sequenced in a study of patients and donors after allogeneic stem cell transplantation. From the RT-PCR reads, TCRdb called clonotypes with MiXCR, one entry per CDR3 protein. The table lists 900,000 to 1,000,000 distinct CDR3 sequences, around 17% of them singletons, with around 6% in the top ten. The sequenced sample was blood, either unsorted or a sorted T cell fraction (not recorded which). The receptors stem from a human donor who was either an allogeneic HSCT recipient or a stem cell or donor lymphocyte infusion donor (not recorded which). It is not recorded whose cells these are; they may come from a transplant donor.

The chain couples TRBV24-1 to TRBJ2-1; 11 nucleotides agree with TRBD2. Germline V gene lookup returns CDR1 KGHDR and CDR2 SFDVKD. This CDR3 is built from 16 residues. Trimming took 5 bases from V and 10 from J; bases not matched to a gene: 12. Here the CDR3 DNA reads TGTGCCACCAGTGCAACTTCCGGGACTAGCGGCTTGGAGCAGTTCTTC. Amino acids: CATSATSGTSGLEQFF.

This clonotype was counted only a few times. The chain couples TRBV20-1 to TRBJ2-5; 11 bases fit TRBD1. Per germline, CDR1 DFQATT and CDR2 SNEGSKA (reference sequence). The CDR3 totals 15 residues. The V gene end was trimmed by 1 base and the J gene end by 4 bases; junction bases not matched to a gene: 5. The chain's CDR3 is CSARVLGQGGETQYF. DNA for the CDR3: TGCAGTGCTAGAGTCCTGGGACAGGGGGGAGAGACCCAGTACTTC.

V gene TRBV27 combines with J gene TRBJ1-3; TRBD1 aligns across 7 bases. CDR3 length: 18 residues. With 0 bases clipped from V and 1 base from J, the junction kept 9 bases outside the gene matches. The germline V gene encodes CDR1 MNHEY and CDR2 SMNVEV (reference sequence). As DNA, the CDR3 is TGTGCCAGCAGTTTATCCGCCCACAGGGGTTATTCTGGAAACACCATATATTTT. The encoded protein is CASSLSAHRGYSGNTIYF.

The chain recombines TRBV30 with TRBJ1-1; D is unresolved. The V end was cut by 2 bases, the J end by 2 bases, with 9 bases between. Germline V gene data show CDR1 as GTSNPN and CDR2 as SVGIG (reference sequence). This CDR3 is built from 13 residues. This chain's CDR3 is CAWSFNVNTEAFF. In DNA form, the CDR3 reads TGTGCCTGGAGTTTCAACGTTAACACTGAAGCTTTCTTT. Filled out from reference TRBV30 and TRBJ1-1, the complete variable domain reads SQTIHQWPATLVQPVGSPLSLECTVEGTSNPNLYWYRQAAGRGLQLLFYSVGIGQISSEVPQNLSASRPQDRQFILSSKKLLLSDSGFYLCAWSFNVNTEAFFGQGTRLTVV.

This clonotype turned up a few times. The chain is built from TRBV15 and TRBJ1-2, with 9 nucleotides matching TRBD1. The CDR3 loop spans 16 amino acids. Germline V gene data show CDR1 as LNHNV and CDR2 as YYDKDF (reference sequence). With V trimmed by 3 bases and J by 0 bases, 5 bases remained unmatched. The CDR3 loop reads CATSRVTGGTNYGYTF. CDR3 in DNA: TGTGCCACCAGCAGGGTGACAGGGGGTACTAACTATGGCTACACCTTC.

The sample holds a few counts of this clonotype. V usage is TRBV25-1 and J usage is TRBJ2-1; TRBD1 matches at 11 bases. V was pared by 6 bases and J by 3 bases, with 1 base of the junction left unmatched. Germline CDR1 MGHDK, CDR2 SYGVNS. This CDR3 contains 14 residues. CDR3 nucleotides: TGTGCCAGCAGAGGGACAGGGGGCTACAATGAGCAGTTCTTC. Its protein product is CASRGTGGYNEQFF.

This clonotype was found a few times. This chain connects TRBV25-1 to TRBJ1-4; no clear D. The V gene lost 6 bases and the J gene lost 8 bases, with 13 bases spanning the gap. The CDR3 is made up of 13 amino acids. Germline lookup yields CDR1 MGHDK and CDR2 SYGVNS. The CDR3, as DNA: TGTGCCAGCAGCACTCCTCTTGGGGAAAAACTGTTTTTT. Translation: CASSTPLGEKLFF.

The chain has TRBV12-3 or TRBV12-4 and TRBJ1-2; D remains ambiguous. V lost 8 bases, J lost 6 bases, and 19 bases lay in between. The CDR3 contains 14 residues. The CDR3, as DNA: TGTGCCAGCTCCGCGTCCTCGGGAGCGGATGGCTACACCTTC. It encodes CASSASSGADGYTF.

This clonotype was seen more than once but under ten times. This chain links TRBV30 with TRBJ1-5, with D perhaps TRBD1 (6 bases). Per the germline V gene, CDR1 is GTSNPN and CDR2 is SVGIG (reference sequence). The CDR3 is made up of 13 amino acids. Trimming pared 3 bases from V and 7 bases from J, leaving 13 bases between. CDR3 nucleotides: TGTGCCTGGAGGGGCCAGGGGCACCAGCCCCAGCATTTT. Translated: CAWRGQGHQPQHF.

There are a few counts of this clonotype. The chain is built from TRBV11-2 and TRBJ2-6; TRBD1 is a possible D gene (6 bases). V was cut by 2 bases and J by 2 bases, with 19 bases left in between. The CDR3 has 19 amino acids. Germline values: CDR1 SGHAT, CDR2 FQNNGV. The CDR3 sequence: CASSLRFRTVIAGANVLTF. The CDR3 bases are TGTGCCAGCAGCTTAAGATTTCGGACAGTAATCGCTGGGGCCAACGTCCTGACTTTC.

The chain links TRBV7-9 to TRBJ2-7; D ambiguous. The CDR3 runs 12 residues. Germline V gives CDR1 SEHNR, CDR2 FQNEAQ (reference sequence). V lost 5 bases and J lost 3, with 8 bases in between. The CDR3 DNA sequence: TGTGCCAGCAGCGCCGACATCTACGAGCAGTACTTC. Protein: CASSADIYEQYF.